The T cell receptor beta chain under discussion was sequenced for a study of OX40 agonist ivuxolimab in advanced cancers. At the level of the study: The study gave patients intravenous ivuxolimab at 0.01 to 10 mg/kg every 2 weeks. Whole-study results and caveats: Doses of 0.1 to 3.0 mg/kg were accompanied by clonal expansion of CD4+ and CD8+ blood T cells by week 6.

Germline CDR1 reads SGHRS; CDR2 reads YFSETQ. The CDR3 runs to 11 residues. Trimming removed 3 bases from V and 7 bases from J, with 8 bases in between. The sampling schedule covered blood at baseline, cycle 4 day 1, and cycle 7 day 1. Notes on this clone: The target antigen is unknown.

Sequencing used immunoSEQ multiplex PCR; TCRdb keeps in-frame clones, though not all of them. The table includes 60,000 to 100,000 clones, 92% detected once. The TCR was taken from an adult with an advanced solid tumor such as melanoma, head and neck, liver or kidney cancer. The chain is built from TRBV5-1 and TRBJ2-7; D not resolved. Sequences were derived from CD4+ or CD8+ T cells sorted from blood, sampled in a trial of the OX40 agonist ivuxolimab. CDR3 DNA sequence: TGCGCCAGCAGCTATGCTGGAGAGCAGTACTTC. Translation gives CASSYAGEQYF.